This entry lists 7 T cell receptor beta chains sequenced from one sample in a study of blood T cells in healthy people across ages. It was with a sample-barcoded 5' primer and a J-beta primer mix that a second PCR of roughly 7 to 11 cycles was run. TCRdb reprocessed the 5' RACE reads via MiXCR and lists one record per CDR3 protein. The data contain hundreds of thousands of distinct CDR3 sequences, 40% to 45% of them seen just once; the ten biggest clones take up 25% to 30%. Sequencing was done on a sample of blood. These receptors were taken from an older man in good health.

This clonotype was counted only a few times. CDR3 sequence (DNA): TGCAGCGTTAGTAGCGGGGGTTTAGATACGCAGTATTTT. Amino acids: CSVSSGGLDTQYF. This chain links TRBV29-1 with TRBJ2-3; TRBD2 matches at 9 bases. Looked up from germline, CDR1 is SQVTM and CDR2 is ANQGSEA. V was pared by 5 bases and J by 5 bases, with 5 bases of the junction left unmatched. The CDR3 has 13 residues.

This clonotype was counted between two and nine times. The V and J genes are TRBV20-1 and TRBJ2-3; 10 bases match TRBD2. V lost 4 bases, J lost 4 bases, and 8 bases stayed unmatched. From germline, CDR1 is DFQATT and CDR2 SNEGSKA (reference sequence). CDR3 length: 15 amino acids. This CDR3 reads CSATRGLARADTQYF. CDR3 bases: TGCAGTGCTACCAGGGGACTAGCGAGGGCAGATACGCAGTATTTT.

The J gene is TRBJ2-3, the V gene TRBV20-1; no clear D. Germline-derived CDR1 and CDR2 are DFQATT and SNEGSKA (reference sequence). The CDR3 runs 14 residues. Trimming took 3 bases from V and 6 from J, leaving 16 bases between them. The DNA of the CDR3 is TGCAGTGCTAGTGGGGTAGTTTCGTCGGATACGCAGTATTTT. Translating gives CSASGVVSSDTQYF.

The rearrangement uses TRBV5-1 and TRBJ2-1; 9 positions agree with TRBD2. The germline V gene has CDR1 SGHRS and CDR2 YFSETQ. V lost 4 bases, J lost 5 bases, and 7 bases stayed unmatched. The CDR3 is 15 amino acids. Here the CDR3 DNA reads TGCGCCAGCAGCGCGCGGGGGGGCCGACACAATGAGCAGTTCTTC. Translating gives CASSARGGRHNEQFF.

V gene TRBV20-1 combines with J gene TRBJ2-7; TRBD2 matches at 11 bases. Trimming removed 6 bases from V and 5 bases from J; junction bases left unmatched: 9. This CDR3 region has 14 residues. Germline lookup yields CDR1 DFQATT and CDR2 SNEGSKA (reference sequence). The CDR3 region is CSAPVGTSGNEQYF. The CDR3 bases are TGCAGTGCGCCCGTCGGGACTAGCGGCAACGAGCAGTACTTC.

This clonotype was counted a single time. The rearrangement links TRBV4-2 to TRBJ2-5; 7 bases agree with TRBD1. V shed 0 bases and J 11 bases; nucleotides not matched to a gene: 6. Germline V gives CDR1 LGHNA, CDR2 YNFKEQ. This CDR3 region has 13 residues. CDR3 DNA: TGTGCCAGCAGCCAAGATTGGGGGACAGAGCAGTACTTC. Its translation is CASSQDWGTEQYF.

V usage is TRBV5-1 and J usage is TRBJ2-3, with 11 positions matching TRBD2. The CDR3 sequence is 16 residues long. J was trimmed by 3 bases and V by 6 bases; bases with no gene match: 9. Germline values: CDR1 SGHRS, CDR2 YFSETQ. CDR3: CASTLGTSGGTDTQYF. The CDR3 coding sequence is TGCGCCAGCACCCTGGGCACTAGCGGGGGAACAGATACGCAGTATTTT.